This is a list of T cell receptor beta chains from one sample in a study of T cells in Graves' hyperthyroidism and ophthalmopathy. Each CDR3 protein gets one entry after TCRdb re-called the multiplex PCR reads with MiXCR. The data hold about 590,000 distinct CDR3 sequences, with about 14% observed a single time. Sequencing was performed on blood. These receptors all stem from a woman under 30 with Graves' ophthalmopathy. Each CDR3 is given with its conserved first and last residue. D genes are given only for firm matches. Some rows mark clone size as missing; the rest say once, few, many or name a class of expanded clone.

clone size	J gene	CDR3 length	D gene	V gene	CDR3 protein	CDR3 DNA
many	TRBJ1-1	14	.	TRBV28	CASSLQGTNTEAFF	TGTGCCAGCAGTTTACAGGGGACGAACACTGAAGCTTTCTTT
many	TRBJ2-7	15	TRBD2	TRBV20-1	CSASKTSGSFNEQYF	TGCAGTGCTAGTAAGACTAGCGGGAGCTTTAACGAGCAGTACTTC
many	TRBJ2-7	15	.	TRBV11-2	CASSLEDSYYYEQYF	TGTGCCAGCAGCTTAGAGGACAGCTACTACTACGAGCAGTACTTC
many	TRBJ1-1	14	.	TRBV9	CASSVGGDDTEAFF	TGTGCCAGCAGCGTAGGGGGAGACGACACTGAAGCTTTCTTT
many	TRBJ1-5	16	.	TRBV7-8	CASSPIPDRRNQPQHF	TGTGCCAGCAGCCCGATCCCGGACCGACGCAATCAGCCCCAGCATTTT
many	TRBJ1-5	15	.	TRBV3-1	CASSQDQGPPGAQHF	TGTGCCAGCAGCCAAGATCAGGGCCCACCTGGGGCCCAGCATTTT
many	TRBJ1-5	14	.	TRBV3-1	CASSQDGSNQPQHF	TGTGCCAGCAGCCAAGATGGAAGCAATCAGCCCCAGCATTTT
many	TRBJ1-2	14	TRBD1	TRBV28	CASMGSDRGWGYTF	TGTGCCAGCATGGGTAGCGACAGGGGATGGGGCTACACCTTC
few	TRBJ2-2	15	TRBD2	TRBV19	CASRRLAGEGGELFF	TGTGCCAGTAGAAGACTAGCGGGAGAGGGCGGGGAGCTGTTTTTT
many	TRBJ2-1	14	TRBD1	TRBV5-6	CASSLGQGTNEQFF	TGTGCCAGCAGCTTGGGACAGGGTACGAATGAGCAGTTCTTC
many	TRBJ2-1	15	TRBD1	TRBV7-3	CASSLRTGAYNEQFF	TGTGCCAGCAGCCTGCGCACAGGGGCGTACAATGAGCAGTTCTTC
many	TRBJ2-3	13	.	TRBV12-3/TRBV12-4	CASISGSTDTQYF	TGTGCCAGCATAAGTGGGAGCACAGATACGCAGTATTTT
many	TRBJ2-3	15	TRBD2	TRBV9	CASSLSGRTTDTQYF	TGTGCCAGCAGCCTCAGCGGGAGGACCACAGATACGCAGTATTTT
many	TRBJ2-3	14	TRBD1	TRBV6-1	CASGSLTGEDTQYF	TGTGCCAGCGGATCTCTAACAGGGGAAGATACGCAGTATTTT
.	TRBJ2-7	16	.	TRBV29-1	CSASSPAASAYYEQYF	TGCAGCGCATCTTCCCCCGCTGCTAGCGCTTACTACGAGCAGTACTTC
many	TRBJ2-7	17	.	TRBV10-3	CAISDLGGRSSSYEQYF	TGTGCCATCAGTGATCTAGGTGGTAGGTCTAGCTCCTACGAGCAGTACTTC
.	TRBJ2-1	15	TRBD1	TRBV4-1	CASGQGAIVYNEQFF	TGCGCCAGCGGACAGGGGGCGATAGTCTACAATGAGCAGTTCTTC
many	TRBJ1-1	16	TRBD1	TRBV5-8	CASSLGDRPMNTEAFF	TGTGCCAGCAGCTTGGGGGACAGGCCGATGAACACTGAAGCTTTCTTT
.	TRBJ1-4	14	.	TRBV29-1	CSVERTGTNEKLFF	TGCAGCGTTGAAAGGACGGGGACTAATGAAAAACTGTTTTTT
many	TRBJ2-7	15	.	TRBV6-1	CASRAGSLKGYEQYF	TGTGCCAGCAGGGCCGGGAGCCTCAAGGGCTACGAGCAGTACTTC
many	TRBJ1-1	14	.	TRBV7-9	CASSLQDINTEAFF	TGTGCCAGCAGCTTACAGGACATTAACACTGAAGCTTTCTTT
.	TRBJ1-5	14	.	TRBV27	CASSWGGVGQPQHF	TGTGCCAGCAGTTGGGGGGGGGTGGGGCAGCCCCAGCATTTT
few	TRBJ2-1	19	TRBD2	TRBV19	CASSPHTGTSVNSYNEQFF	TGTGCCAGTAGTCCCCACACCGGGACTAGCGTAAATTCCTACAATGAGCAGTTCTTC
many	TRBJ1-4	14	.	TRBV6-1	CASSDGGASEKLFF	TGTGCCAGCAGTGATGGGGGTGCCTCAGAAAAACTGTTTTTT
many	TRBJ2-5	14	.	TRBV12-5	CASGLRQERETQYF	TGTGCTAGTGGTTTACGCCAGGAGCGGGAGACCCAGTACTTC
many	TRBJ2-4	16	TRBD2	TRBV7-8	CASSLALAGRGNIQYF	TGTGCCAGCAGCTTAGCGCTCGCCGGGAGGGGAAACATTCAGTACTTC
many	TRBJ1-3	15	TRBD1	TRBV3-1	CASSPRDSSGNTIYF	TGTGCCAGCAGCCCCCGGGACAGCTCTGGAAACACCATATATTTT
.	TRBJ2-1	14	TRBD1	TRBV11-3	CASSLGTGYAEQFF	TGTGCCAGCAGCTTAGGGACAGGGTACGCTGAGCAGTTCTTC
few	TRBJ2-7	14	TRBD2	TRBV20-1	CSARPLAGSYEQYF	TGCAGTGCTCGCCCTTTAGCGGGATCATACGAGCAGTACTTC
.	TRBJ2-7	14	TRBD2	TRBV6-1	CASSRSGTMDEQYF	TGTGCCAGCAGTCGTAGCGGGACAATGGACGAGCAGTACTTC
many	TRBJ1-2	14	.	TRBV11-3	CASSPEDGNYGYTF	TGTGCCAGCAGCCCGGAGGACGGTAACTATGGCTACACCTTC
.	TRBJ2-1	17	TRBD2	TRBV13	CASSSPGLAGDVGEQFF	TGTGCCAGCAGCTCCCCGGGACTAGCGGGAGATGTCGGTGAGCAGTTCTTC
.	TRBJ1-1	14	.	TRBV2	CASSDRGENTEAFF	TGTGCCAGCAGTGATAGGGGGGAGAACACTGAAGCTTTCTTT